The 32 T cell receptor beta chains given below trace back to one sample, sequenced in a study of T cell responses to AZD1222 COVID-19 vaccine. This table comes from immunoSEQ multiplex PCR, and its TCRdb copy is limited to in-frame clones, with some not included. The table shows some 100,000 clones, with about 88% occurring only once. The sequenced sample was peripheral blood, obtained on day 0 of AZD1222 vaccination. The source is an adult in good health.

V gene TRBV28 combines with J gene TRBJ2-3; no clear D gene. Germline assignment: CDR1 MDHEN and CDR2 SYDVKM. The CDR3 contains 16 residues. Trimming removed 3 bases at V and 2 bases at J, with 15 bases between. Here the CDR3 DNA reads TGTGCCAGCAGTTTTGGTCTCCTCTTAACCACAGATACGCAGTATTTT. It is translated as CASSFGLLLTTDTQYF.

This clone was counted a single time. The rearrangement links TRBV3-1 (or the pseudogene TRBV3-2) to TRBJ2-3; the D is unclear. The CDR3 is 16 residues long. Per germline, CDR1 LGHDT and CDR2 YNNKEL (reference sequence). The germline V and J ends were trimmed by 3 bases and 1 base, with 14 bases remaining between them. The DNA for the CDR3 is TGTGCCAGCAGCCACTACCCCCAGCGCGGCACAGATACGCAGTATTTT. Translating it yields CASSHYPQRGTDTQYF.

The chain couples TRBV6-4 to TRBJ1-1; no clear D. The CDR3 loop spans 13 amino acids. CDR1 and CDR2 (germline): MRHNA, SNTAGT. The V and J ends lost 0 bases and 6 bases respectively, with 8 bases between them. In DNA, the CDR3 is TGTGCCAGCAGTGACTCCACAACCGCTGAAGCTTTCTTT. It translates to CASSDSTTAEAFF.

This chain links TRBV11-3 with TRBJ1-1; D not resolved. The CDR3 loop spans 13 amino acids. CDR1 SGHNT and CDR2 YENEEA come from the germline V gene. V was cut by 8 bases and J by 1 base, with 11 bases left in between. The DNA of the CDR3 is TGTGCCAGCTCAGGAGAAGCGAACACTGAAGCTTTCTTT. Translating it yields CASSGEANTEAFF.

The V gene is TRBV19, the J gene TRBJ1-2, with no clear D. V was trimmed by 1 base and J by 4 bases, leaving 13 bases between them. The CDR3 has 15 residues. Germline CDR1 reads LNHDA; CDR2 reads SQIVND (reference sequence). The CDR3 DNA sequence: TGTGCCAGTAGTATAGCCCCAAACCCGGCCTATGGCTACACCTTC. Translated: CASSIAPNPAYGYTF.

The chain uses TRBV16 and TRBJ1-2, with D possibly being TRBD1 (5 bases). The V end lost 3 bases, the J end lost 7 bases, and 15 bases lay between the germline ends. The length of the CDR3 is 14 residues. Germline lookup yields CDR1 KGHSY and CDR2 FQNENV. Here the CDR3 reads CASSQGPSRVGYTF. In DNA form, the CDR3 reads TGTGCCAGCAGCCAGGGACCAAGCCGGGTTGGCTACACCTTC.

This clone has more than one count but fewer than ten. The CDR3 region is CASGSTDGSYNEQFF. DNA of the CDR3: TGTGCTAGTGGTTCGACCGACGGGAGCTACAATGAGCAGTTCTTC. This chain joins TRBV12-5 and TRBJ2-1; tentatively, D is TRBD2 (6 bases). CDR1 and CDR2 (germline): LGHNT, FRNRAP. Trimming took off 4 bases at V and 3 bases at J, with 13 bases between the two ends. This CDR3 comprises 15 residues.

J is TRBJ1-1 and V is TRBV21-1. TRBV21-1 is assigned pseudogene status. This CDR3 is 15 amino acids long. The CDR3 loop is CASSKQEGKNTEAFF. DNA for the CDR3: TGTGCCAGCAGCAAACAGGAGGGCAAGAACACTGAAGCTTTCTTT.

The CDR3 DNA is TGTGCCAGCAGCAAACTAGCGGGAGTAGCCGGGGAGCTGTTTTTT. It is translated as CASSKLAGVAGELFF. V gene TRBV21-1 combines with J gene TRBJ2-2; the table's D call TRBD2 went unverified against the DNA. TRBV21-1 is recorded as a pseudogene. The CDR3 totals 15 residues.

This clone was found once. The rearrangement links TRBV14 to TRBJ2-1, with TRBD2 identical over 14 bases. This CDR3 has 20 amino acids. The J segment lost 2 bases and the V segment lost 4 bases, leaving 13 bases of the junction unmatched. Germline CDR1 and CDR2: SGHDN and FVKESK. DNA for the CDR3: TGTGCCAGCAGCCGAAGCTTGGGACTAGCGGGAGATCCGCCCTACAATGAGCAGTTCTTC. Translation: CASSRSLGLAGDPPYNEQFF.

V and J are TRBV27 and TRBJ2-7; no reliable D call. This CDR3 has 11 amino acids. CDR1 and CDR2 (germline): MNHEY, SMNVEV (reference sequence). V lost 6 bases to trimming and J lost 0 bases, with 3 bases between them. The CDR3 DNA follows: TGTGCCAGCAGGGACTCCTACGAGCAGTACTTC. This sequence encodes CASRDSYEQYF.

The chain employs TRBV18 and TRBJ1-6; D may be TRBD1 (5 bases). CDR3 length: 15 residues. With 6 bases removed from V and 4 bases from J, the gap between germline ends came to 13 bases. CDR1 is KGHSH, CDR2 LQKENI, per germline. CDR3 amino acids: CASSPRQSYNSPLHF. The DNA for the CDR3 is TGTGCCAGCTCGCCAAGACAGTCTTATAATTCACCCCTCCACTTT.

This sequence joins TRBV28 and TRBJ1-5; 7 bases align to TRBD1. The CDR3 sequence is 14 residues long. CDR1 and CDR2 from the germline V gene are MDHEN and SYDVKM. Unmatched junction bases numbered 10, after V lost 7 bases and J lost 7 bases. CDR3 sequence (DNA): TGTGCCAGCATCAAGGAGGGGGCAGGACAGCCCCAGCATTTT. Encoded protein: CASIKEGAGQPQHF.

J is TRBJ2-2 and V is TRBV14; D gene unclear. Trimming pared 3 bases from V and 3 bases from J, leaving 8 bases between. The germline gives CDR1 SGHDN, CDR2 FVKESK. The CDR3 has 14 residues. This CDR3 reads CASSQNPYTGELFF. CDR3 nucleotides: TGTGCCAGCAGCCAGAATCCGTACACCGGGGAGCTGTTTTTT.

This clone has a handful of counts. The chain couples TRBV28 to TRBJ1-1, with no clear D. This CDR3 spans 14 amino acids. CDR1 is MDHEN and CDR2 is SYDVKM in the germline V gene. V lost 6 bases to trimming and J lost 0 bases, with 11 bases between them. In DNA, the CDR3 is TGTGCCAGCAGCCCGATTGGGCTGAACACTGAAGCTTTCTTT. Its translation: CASSPIGLNTEAFF.

The V and J genes are TRBV24-1 and TRBJ1-1; no firm D call. V was cut by 4 bases and J by 1 base, with 6 bases left in between. CDR1 and CDR2 (germline): KGHDR, SFDVKD. This CDR3 comprises 13 residues. The CDR3 reads CATSDISNTEAFF. CDR3 sequence (DNA): TGTGCCACCAGTGACATATCGAACACTGAAGCTTTCTTT.

J is TRBJ2-7 and V is TRBV7-9; the match to TRBD2 covers 7 bases. Germline CDR1 is SEHNR and CDR2 is FQNEAQ (reference sequence). This CDR3 region has 14 residues. The ends lost 1 base at V and 5 bases at J; junction bases unmatched: 5. The CDR3, as DNA: TGTGCCAGCAGCTTAGTGGGGGGGGTCCACGAGCAGTACTTC. This sequence encodes CASSLVGGVHEQYF.

Regarding this clone: The junction departs from germline at one end; a sequencing error may be responsible. V is TRBV18 and J is TRBJ1-6; tentative D call: TRBD1 (5 bases). Germline CDR1 is KGHSH and CDR2 is LQKENI. There are 15 residues in the CDR3. CDR3 bases: TGTGCCAGCTCACGTCACGGGGGATATAGTTCACCCCTCCACTTT. It translates to CASSRHGGYSSPLHF.

The genes are TRBV6-5 and TRBJ1-3, with 9 bases that match TRBD1. The CDR3 spans 15 residues. Germline V gene sequence: CDR1 MNHEY, CDR2 SVGAGI. V lost 6 bases and J lost 3; bases outside the gene matches: 6. The CDR3 DNA reads TGTGCCAGCAGAACAGGGGGCTTAGATGGAAACACCATATATTTT. Protein product: CASRTGGLDGNTIYF.

This sequence joins TRBV30 and TRBJ1-2, with a tentative D call TRBD1 (5 bases). Germline V gene lookup returns CDR1 GTSNPN and CDR2 SVGIG (reference sequence). The V end was cut by 5 bases, the J end by 4 bases, with 5 bases between. The CDR3 contains 10 residues. The CDR3 protein is CAWGTYGYTF. The CDR3 bases are TGTGCCTGGGGGACCTATGGCTACACCTTC.

V usage is TRBV5-1 and J usage is TRBJ2-7; 7 nucleotides match TRBD1. The CDR3 loop spans 14 amino acids. Germline V CDR1 and CDR2: SGHRS, YFSETQ. V was clipped by 4 bases and J by 7 bases; unmatched bases: 11. CDR3 loop: CASSAFTGTVEQYF. Written as DNA, the CDR3 is TGCGCCAGCAGCGCCTTCACCGGGACAGTTGAGCAGTACTTC.

V usage is TRBV6-5 and J usage is TRBJ1-5, with TRBD1 as a possible D gene (5 bases). V lost 6 bases and J 1 base, leaving 10 bases between the germline ends. The length of the CDR3 is 14 residues. Germline V gene sequence: CDR1 MNHEY, CDR2 SVGAGI. Written as DNA, the CDR3 is TGTGCCAGCAGGCAGGACACCAGCAATCAGCCCCAGCATTTT. Amino acids: CASRQDTSNQPQHF.

The gene calls are TRBV6-5 and TRBJ2-7; D gene uncertain. From germline, CDR1 is MNHEY and CDR2 SVGAGI. The CDR3 loop spans 16 amino acids. Trimming stripped 0 bases from V and 3 bases from J, with 15 bases between. The CDR3 DNA reads as TGTGCCAGCAGTTACTCGACTTCCGGGCCCCTCTACGAGCAGTACTTC. Protein product: CASSYSTSGPLYEQYF.

This rearrangement joins TRBV28 to TRBJ2-2; 7 bases are a match to TRBD1. Germline values: CDR1 MDHEN, CDR2 SYDVKM. The junction had 15 bases not matched to a gene; V was cut back by 4 bases and J by 7 bases. CDR3 size: 17 residues. The CDR3 loop is CASSSLTRDSALGELFF. CDR3 nucleotide sequence: TGTGCCAGCAGTTCCCTCACGAGGGACAGCGCCCTCGGGGAGCTGTTTTTT.

The chain combines TRBV10-3 with TRBJ2-3, with 9 nucleotides matching TRBD1. V lost 7 bases and J lost 5; bases outside the gene matches: 10. CDR3 length: 15 amino acids. Germline loops: CDR1 ENHRY, CDR2 SYGVKD. CDR3 sequence reads: CAITVQGAPGDTQYF. CDR3 bases: TGTGCCATCACCGTACAGGGGGCGCCTGGAGATACGCAGTATTTT.

This rearrangement joins TRBV5-1 to TRBJ2-7; weak D call: TRBD2 (6 bases). The germline V and J ends were trimmed by 1 base and 6 bases, with 14 bases remaining between them. CDR3 size: 14 residues. Germline CDR1 is SGHRS and CDR2 is YFSETQ. CDR3 coding DNA: TGCGCCAGCAGCTTGTTACTAGCCTCGGGCGAGCAGTACTTC. Its translation: CASSLLLASGEQYF.

In DNA form, the CDR3 reads TGTGCCAGTTCCGCGCAATTCCCCTACGAGCAGTACTTC. This encodes CASSAQFPYEQYF. V and J are TRBV19 and TRBJ2-7, with D uncertain. The CDR3 is made up of 13 amino acids. Germline CDR1 and CDR2: LNHDA and SQIVND (reference sequence). V lost 8 bases and J lost 2, with 13 bases in between.

The chain has TRBV7-9 and TRBJ1-5, with D unclear. Germline CDR1 is SEHNR and CDR2 is FQNEAQ (reference sequence). The CDR3 is 14 residues long. The germline V and J ends were trimmed by 5 bases and 0 bases, with 8 bases remaining between them. This CDR3 is CASSAAYSNQPQHF. CDR3 DNA sequence: TGTGCCAGCAGCGCTGCTTATAGCAATCAGCCCCAGCATTTT. The entire variable domain, with the rest obtained from reference TRBV7-9 and TRBJ1-5, is as follows: DTGVSQNPRHKITKRGQNVTFRCDPISEHNRLYWYRQTLGQGPEFLTYFQNEAQLEKSRLLSDRFSAERPKGSFSTLEIQRTEQGDSAMYLCASSAAYSNQPQHFGDGTRLSIL.

V and J are TRBV7-9 and TRBJ2-7; D remains unclear. Looked up from germline, CDR1 is SEHNR and CDR2 is FQNEAQ (reference sequence). Trimming stripped 3 bases from V and 1 base from J, with 7 bases between. This CDR3 contains 13 residues. CDR3 bases: TGTGCCAGCAGCTTCGTGGAATCCTACGAGCAGTACTTC. Encoded protein: CASSFVESYEQYF.

The V gene is TRBV30, the J gene TRBJ2-7, with 9 bases fitting TRBD1. This CDR3 has 15 residues. The junction had 12 bases not matched to a gene; V was cut back by 2 bases and J by 7 bases. In germline, CDR1 is GTSNPN, CDR2 SVGIG (reference sequence). This CDR3 is CAWSPPGQGFGEQYF. The CDR3 DNA follows: TGTGCCTGGAGTCCCCCGGGACAGGGTTTCGGAGAGCAGTACTTC.

J is TRBJ2-1 and V is TRBV6-2 or TRBV6-3; D uncertain. Germline assignment: CDR1 MNHEY and CDR2 SVGEGT. Trimming removed 3 bases from V and 2 bases from J, with 5 bases in between. This CDR3 comprises 13 residues. CDR3 amino acids: CASSYKTYNEQFF. The CDR3 bases are TGTGCCAGCAGTTATAAAACCTACAATGAGCAGTTCTTC.

V and J are TRBV13 and TRBJ2-5; D not certain. V dropped 0 bases and J dropped 5 bases, with 13 bases sitting between them. Germline CDR1 PRHDT, CDR2 FYEKMQ (reference sequence). The CDR3 runs 15 residues. CDR3 amino acids: CASSLGGSAGETQYF. The CDR3 coding sequence is TGTGCCAGCAGCTTAGGCGGGTCGGCTGGGGAGACCCAGTACTTC.